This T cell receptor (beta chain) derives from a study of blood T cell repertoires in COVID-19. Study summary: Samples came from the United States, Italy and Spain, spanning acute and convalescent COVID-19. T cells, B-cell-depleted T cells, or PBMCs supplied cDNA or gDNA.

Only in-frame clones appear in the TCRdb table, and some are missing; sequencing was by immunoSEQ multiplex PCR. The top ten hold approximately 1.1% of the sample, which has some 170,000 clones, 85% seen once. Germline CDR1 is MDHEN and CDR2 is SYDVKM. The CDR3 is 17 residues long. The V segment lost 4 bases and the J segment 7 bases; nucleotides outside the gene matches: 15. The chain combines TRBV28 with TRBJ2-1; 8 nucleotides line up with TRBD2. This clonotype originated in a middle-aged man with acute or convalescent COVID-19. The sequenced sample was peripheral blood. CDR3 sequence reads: CASSWGGRGGPENEQFF. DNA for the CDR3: TGTGCCAGCAGTTGGGGCGGCCGCGGGGGGCCAGAGAATGAGCAGTTCTTC.